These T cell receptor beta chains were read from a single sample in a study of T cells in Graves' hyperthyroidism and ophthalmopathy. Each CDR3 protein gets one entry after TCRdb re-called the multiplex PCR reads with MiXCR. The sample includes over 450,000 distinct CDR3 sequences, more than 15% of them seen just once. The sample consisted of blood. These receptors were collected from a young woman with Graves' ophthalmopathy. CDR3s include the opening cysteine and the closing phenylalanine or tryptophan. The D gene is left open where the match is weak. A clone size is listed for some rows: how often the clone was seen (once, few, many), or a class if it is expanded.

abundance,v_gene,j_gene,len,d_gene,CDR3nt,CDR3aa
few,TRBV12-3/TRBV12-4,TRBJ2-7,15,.,TGTGCCAGCAGCCCTATCGCGGAGGATCCCTACGAGCAGTACTTC,CASSPIAEDPYEQYF
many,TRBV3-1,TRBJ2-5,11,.,TGTGCCAGCAGCCAAGACGAGACCCAGTACTTC,CASSQDETQYF
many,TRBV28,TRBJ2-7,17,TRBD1,TGTGCCAGCAGTTTACTGAGGAGGGTGGACAGGGCTTACGAGCAGTACTTC,CASSLLRRVDRAYEQYF
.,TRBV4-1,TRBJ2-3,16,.,TGCGCCAGCAGCCAAGGGGCGATCCCTAGCACAGATACGCAGTATTTT,CASSQGAIPSTDTQYF
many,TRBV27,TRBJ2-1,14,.,TGTGCCAGCACCCAGACAGGCCTCTACAATGAGCAGTTCTTC,CASTQTGLYNEQFF
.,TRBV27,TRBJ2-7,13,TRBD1,TGTGCCAGCAGTTTAACAGGGGCGGTCGAGCAGTACTTC,CASSLTGAVEQYF
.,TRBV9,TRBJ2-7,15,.,TGTGCCAGCAGCGTAGGTGACCTGCCCGCCTACGAGCAGTACTTC,CASSVGDLPAYEQYF
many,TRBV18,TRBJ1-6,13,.,TGTGCCAGCTCACCTTCTGCCCAGAAACCCCTCCACTTT,CASSPSAQKPLHF
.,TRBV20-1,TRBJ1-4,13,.,TGCAGTGCCACAGGGCATTTTAATGAAAAACTGTTTTTT,CSATGHFNEKLFF
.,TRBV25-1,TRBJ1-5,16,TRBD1,TGTGCCAGCAGTGAATCCGGACAGGTTTTAAATCAGCCCCAGCATTTT,CASSESGQVLNQPQHF
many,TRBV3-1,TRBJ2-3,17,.,TGTGCCAGCAGCCATGACGGCGACTCCGATTTTCCTGTTACGCAGTATTTT,CASSHDGDSDFPVTQYF
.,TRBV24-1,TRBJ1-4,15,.,TGTGCCACCAGTGACTCAGGGTTTGGAAGCGAAAAACTGTTTTTT,CATSDSGFGSEKLFF
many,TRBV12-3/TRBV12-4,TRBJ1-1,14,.,TGTGCCAGCAGTCATTCGACAGTGAACACTGAAGCTTTCTTT,CASSHSTVNTEAFF
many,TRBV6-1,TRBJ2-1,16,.,TGTGCCAGCAGTGAAGGGTCCGGGACCCCCTACAATGAGCAGTTCTTC,CASSEGSGTPYNEQFF
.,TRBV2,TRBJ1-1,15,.,TGTGCCAGCAGTCCCGACAGCCCCAAGTGGACTGAAGCTTTCTTT,CASSPDSPKWTEAFF
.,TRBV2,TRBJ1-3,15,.,TGTGCCAGCAGGGCAGGGTCGAGCTCTGGAAACACCATATATTTT,CASRAGSSSGNTIYF
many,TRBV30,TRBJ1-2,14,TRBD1,TGTGCCTGGAGCAGGGGACAGGGAAACTATGGCTACACCTTC,CAWSRGQGNYGYTF
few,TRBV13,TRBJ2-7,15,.,TGTGCCAGCAGCCCCCGGATTAGGGGTTCCTACGAGCAGTACTTC,CASSPRIRGSYEQYF
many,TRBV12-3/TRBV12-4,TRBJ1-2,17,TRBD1,TGTGCCAGCAGGGACCAATTACAGGGGACGGGATGGTATGGCTACACCTTC,CASRDQLQGTGWYGYTF
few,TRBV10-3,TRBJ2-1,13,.,TGTGCCACCCAGCAGGGTTCCTACAATGAGCAGTTCTTC,CATQQGSYNEQFF
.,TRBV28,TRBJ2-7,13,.,TGTGCCAGCAGGCCACCTACAGGGCACGAGCAGTACTTC,CASRPPTGHEQYF
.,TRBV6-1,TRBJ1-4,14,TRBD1,TGTGCCAGCAGTGTAAACAGGGGGCGGGAAAAACTGTTTTTT,CASSVNRGREKLFF
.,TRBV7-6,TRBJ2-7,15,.,TGTGCCAGCAGCTTAAATTCGGGACTCGCAGTCGAGCAGTACTTC,CASSLNSGLAVEQYF
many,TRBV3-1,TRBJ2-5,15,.,TGTGCCAGCAGCCATCCAAGGACCAACCAAGAGACCCAGTACTTC,CASSHPRTNQETQYF